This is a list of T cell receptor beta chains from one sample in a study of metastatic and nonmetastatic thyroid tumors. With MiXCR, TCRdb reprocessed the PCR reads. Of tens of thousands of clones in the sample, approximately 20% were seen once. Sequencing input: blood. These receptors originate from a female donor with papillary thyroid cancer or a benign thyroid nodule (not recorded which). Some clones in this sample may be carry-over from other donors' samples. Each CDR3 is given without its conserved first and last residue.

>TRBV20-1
SAILLGVVEKLF
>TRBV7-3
ASSPDGTVMNTEAF
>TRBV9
ASSPSGFYTDTQY
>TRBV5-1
ASSSGQGIYEQY
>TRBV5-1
ASSSDRGAYNEQF
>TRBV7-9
ASSLSRADTQY
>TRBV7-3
ASSFTNTGELF
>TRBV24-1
ATSDFGGIRQY
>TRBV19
ASSIEGYNEQF
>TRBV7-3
ASSLSGVEQY
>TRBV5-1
ASTWPTMGETQY
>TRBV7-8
ASRRPGLDFSGANVLT
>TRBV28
ASQDRYGYT
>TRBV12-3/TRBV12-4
ASSFVLTTRSNTEAF
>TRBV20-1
SATDPGTSYGST